A selection of T cell receptor beta chains follows, all from one sample in a study of cytomegalovirus exposure and HLA in healthy donors. Sequenced by immunoSEQ multiplex PCR; TCRdb stores in-frame clones only, minus some. This sample carries about 160,000 clones, roughly 83% of them seen once, and the ten largest clones take 0.95% to 1.5%. The sequenced sample consisted of PBMCs. These receptors were collected from a boy younger than 10 in good health and CMV-seronegative. Both conserved end residues are part of each CDR3. The order of the fields is J gene, D gene, clone size, V gene, CDR3 protein, CDR3 DNA. The D gene is left open where the match is weak. Rows give clone size only sometimes, using once, few, many, or a class for an expanded clone.

TRBJ2-1	TRBD2	-	TRBV9	CASSATSGEQFF	TGTGCCAGCAGCGCGACTAGCGGAGAGCAGTTCTTC
TRBJ2-3	TRBD2	-	TRBV28	CASSSPTSGRTDTQYF	TGTGCCAGCAGTTCGCCGACTAGCGGGAGAACAGATACGCAGTATTTT
TRBJ2-6	-	once	TRBV7-2	CASSYQGFSGANVLTF	TGTGCCAGCAGCTATCAGGGTTTTTCTGGGGCCAACGTCCTGACTTTC
TRBJ2-5	TRBD2	-	TRBV11-3	CASSQGTSGGPQETQYF	TGTGCCAGCAGCCAAGGGACTAGCGGGGGCCCCCAAGAGACCCAGTACTTC
TRBJ1-2	-	once	TRBV9	CASSVAGGGRYGYTF	TGTGCCAGCAGCGTAGCCGGGGGAGGACGCTATGGCTACACCTTC
TRBJ2-7	TRBD1	once	TRBV7-2	CASSSDRGKQYF	TGTGCCAGCAGCTCGGACAGGGGGAAACAGTACTTC
TRBJ1-2	-	-	TRBV9	CASSVGTDSRRGYTF	TGTGCCAGCAGCGTAGGCACTGACAGCCGTCGAGGCTACACCTTC
TRBJ1-1	-	few	TRBV5-1	CASSLAGGVTEAFF	TGCGCCAGCAGCTTGGCCGGGGGGGTCACTGAAGCTTTCTTT
TRBJ1-1	-	-	TRBV13	CASSLRVAYTEAFF	TGTGCCAGCAGCTTAAGAGTCGCATACACTGAAGCTTTCTTT
TRBJ2-5	TRBD2	-	TRBV7-8	CASSLAPGSIGRAQYF	TGTGCCAGCAGCTTAGCCCCCGGGTCCATCGGGAGGGCCCAGTACTTC
TRBJ2-6	TRBD2	-	TRBV10-3	CAIHSGLAGGPRSGANVLTF	TGTGCCATCCACTCTGGTCTAGCGGGGGGGCCTAGGTCTGGGGCCAACGTCCTGACTTTC
TRBJ1-1	TRBD1	once	TRBV6-1	CASSQGVGTEAFF	TGTGCCAGCAGCCAGGGGGTCGGCACTGAAGCTTTCTTT
TRBJ2-3	TRBD2	-	TRBV30	CAWSTSGITDTQYF	TGTGCCTGGAGTACTAGCGGCATCACAGATACGCAGTATTTT
TRBJ2-5	-	-	TRBV7-7	CASSLGWTAQETQYF	TGTGCCAGCAGCTTAGGGTGGACAGCCCAAGAGACCCAGTACTTC
TRBJ1-3	-	-	TRBV2	CASTAGATGIGNTIYF	TGTGCCAGCACCGCGGGGGCAACAGGGATCGGAAACACCATATATTTT
TRBJ1-5	TRBD1	-	TRBV6-5	CASSPDRGLQPQHF	TGTGCCAGCAGCCCGGACAGGGGGCTTCAGCCCCAGCATTTT
TRBJ1-4	-	-	TRBV14	CASSQDQPALGGEKLFF	TGTGCCAGCAGCCAAGATCAGCCAGCCCTAGGTGGTGAAAAACTGTTTTTT
TRBJ1-2	-	-	TRBV4-3	CASSLLGGDYGYTF	TGCGCCAGCAGCCTGCTCGGGGGGGACTATGGCTACACCTTC
TRBJ1-5	-	-	TRBV30	CAWSHGTLSYSNQPQHF	TGTGCCTGGAGCCATGGGACACTCTCTTATAGCAATCAGCCCCAGCATTTT
TRBJ2-1	TRBD2	-	TRBV19	CASSIDLRGLAGNNEQFF	TGTGCCAGTAGTATAGACCTAAGGGGACTAGCGGGCAACAATGAGCAGTTCTTC
TRBJ2-2	-	-	TRBV18	CASSGPGHPNTGELFF	TGTGCCAGCTCTGGACCGGGACACCCGAACACCGGGGAGCTGTTTTTT
TRBJ1-2	-	-	TRBV20-1	CSAPGNYGYTF	TGCAGTGCTCCGGGGAACTATGGCTACACCTTC
TRBJ1-1	TRBD1	-	TRBV4-1	CASSPGTARTRNTEAFF	TGCGCCAGCAGCCCAGGGACAGCCCGGACAAGGAACACTGAAGCTTTCTTT
TRBJ2-1	-	-	TRBV6-4	CASSDQLDNEQFF	TGTGCCAGCAGTGACCAACTCGACAATGAGCAGTTCTTC
TRBJ2-7	TRBD1	few	TRBV19	CASSVAGTGSYEQYF	TGTGCCAGTAGTGTGGCCGGGACAGGGTCCTACGAGCAGTACTTC
TRBJ2-5	-	-	TRBV5-6	CASSLEGQETQYF	TGTGCCAGCAGCTTGGAGGGGCAGGAGACCCAGTACTTC